The 5 T cell receptor beta chains below come from one sample, sequenced in a study of shared clonotypes between healthy human individuals. Positively selected for CCR7, the CD45RO-negative cells used as naive CD8 cells excluded terminally differentiated effector memory CD45RA+ cells. Libraries were prepared by immunoSEQ multiplex PCR; TCRdb keeps only in-frame clonotypes and omits some of them. This sample has about 590,000 clones, with nearly 97% found just once. Sequences were obtained from naive CD8+ T cells sorted from blood. Receptors were obtained from a woman aged 25 to 39 in good health.

The CDR3 reads CASSSSARSYEQYF. The CDR3 DNA follows: TGTGCCAGCAGCTCCTCCGCTCGCTCCTACGAGCAGTACTTC. The chain joins TRBV7-2 to TRBJ2-7; no clear D gene. The V gene lost 4 bases and the J gene lost 0 bases, with 10 bases spanning the gap. Germline V CDR1 and CDR2: SGHTA, FQGNSA. The CDR3 sequence is 14 residues long.

The chain is built from TRBV7-9 and TRBJ2-5, with 11 bases that match TRBD2. With 1 base clipped from V and 4 bases from J, the junction kept 5 bases outside the gene matches. Germline CDR1 reads SEHNR; CDR2 reads FQNEAQ (reference sequence). This CDR3 spans 16 amino acids. CDR3 in amino acids: CASSLGSGLAGETQYF. The CDR3 DNA sequence: TGTGCCAGCAGCTTAGGCTCTGGACTAGCGGGAGAGACCCAGTACTTC.

This clone was counted only a few times. The chain employs TRBV6-4 and TRBJ1-2; D remains ambiguous. V shed 6 bases and J shed 3 bases, with 5 bases lying between them. The CDR3 extends over 11 amino acids. In germline, CDR1 is MRHNA, CDR2 SNTAGT. Written as DNA, the CDR3 is TGTGCCAGCAGGGGAGACTATGGCTACACCTTC. The encoded protein is CASRGDYGYTF.

The gene calls are TRBV29-1 and TRBJ2-2; D assignment may be TRBD1 or TRBD2 (6 bases each). The germline gives CDR1 SQVTM, CDR2 ANQGSEA. The V gene lost 4 bases and the J gene lost 5 bases, with 23 bases spanning the gap. This CDR3 is built from 17 residues. The CDR3 region has the DNA TGCAGCGTTGTGGGGGCTGGAGGGGCGCTGAAAACCGGGGAGCTGTTTTTT. Translation: CSVVGAGGALKTGELFF.

V usage is TRBV6-5 and J usage is TRBJ1-4; D perhaps matches TRBD1 (5 bases). The CDR3 has 15 residues. Germline V gene data show CDR1 as MNHEY and CDR2 as SVGAGI. V lost 5 bases to trimming and J lost 4 bases, with 14 bases between them. In DNA, the CDR3 is TGTGCCAGCAGTATTTCGACAGCCTTTAATGAAAAACTGTTTTTT. Amino acids: CASSISTAFNEKLFF.